This T cell receptor beta chain was sequenced for a study of cytomegalovirus exposure and HLA in healthy donors. The PCR ran on 60 Vbeta and 13 Jbeta primers. Some clones are missing from TCRdb's copy, which holds only in-frame ones; the method was immunoSEQ multiplex PCR. The sample holds about 170,000 clones, approximately 80% seen once. Germline V CDR1 and CDR2: ENHRY, SYGVKD. The trim removed 10 bases at V and 2 bases at J, leaving 9 bases unmatched. The length of the CDR3 is 14 residues. The sequencing sample was made of PBMCs. The chain has TRBV10-3 and TRBJ2-7; 9 positions agree with TRBD1. This sequence was found in a woman under 30 in good health and CMV-seronegative. Written as DNA, the CDR3 is TGTGCCACCCAGCCAGGGACAGGGACCTACGAGCAGTACTTC. Its protein product is CATQPGTGTYEQYF.